The present entry profiles one TCR beta chain with its context. Its antigen is undetermined. Here immunoSEQ multiplex PCR was the method, and the copy in TCRdb shows in-frame clones only, minus some. The sample includes roughly 130,000 clones, about four fifths of them seen just once. Time point defined: week 11, during vaccination. All doses held 300 ug of mutant IDH1 20-mer peptide, with topical imiquimod. Tumors from donors were new WHO grade 3 or 4 IDH1-mutant astrocytomas with ATRX loss. The record originates from a study of a mutant IDH1 vaccine in newly diagnosed glioma. Broader study findings: Pseudoprogression seemingly bore no relation to changes in top peripheral T cell clonotypes.

This CDR3 contains 14 residues. The germline CDR1 and CDR2 sequences are MNHNY and SVGAGI (reference sequence). V lost 7 bases and J lost 8, with 17 bases in between. Material: PBMCs, obtained from a glioma patient whose treatment included an IDH1 peptide vaccine. The V call is TRBV6-6, the J call TRBJ1-4; no reliable D call. The receptor was isolated from a middle-aged man with glioma. The CDR3 DNA sequence: TGTGCCAGCACCTACGGCGGGGATTTCGAAAAACTGTTTTTT. Translated: CASTYGGDFEKLFF.